The 9 T cell receptor beta chains reported below all come from one sample, sequenced in a study of blood T cell repertoires in COVID-19. The protocol was immunoSEQ multiplex PCR, while the TCRdb copy is restricted to in-frame clones and leaves out a portion. The sample lists approximately 13,000 clones; about three quarters were seen once. The specimen was peripheral blood. These TCRs come from a man between 60 and 75 years old with COVID-19, enrolled during active disease.

This sequence joins TRBV4-1 and TRBJ1-2; possibly TRBD1 for D (5 bases). This CDR3 is 13 amino acids long. Trimming removed 5 bases at V and 7 bases at J, with 14 bases between. Germline CDR1 MGHRA, CDR2 YSYEKL. CDR3 amino acids: CASSSIGGAGYTF. CDR3 coding DNA: TGCGCCAGCAGCTCTATAGGCGGGGCTGGCTACACCTTC.

The chain is built from TRBV29-1 and TRBJ1-1, with D tentatively TRBD1 (6 bases). V was shortened by 4 bases and J by 3 bases, with 15 bases between the two germline ends. The CDR3 contains 14 residues. Germline V gene data show CDR1 as SQVTM and CDR2 as ANQGSEA. CDR3 residues: CSVGLQGSYTEAFF. The CDR3, as DNA: TGCAGCGTTGGGCTACAGGGATCCTACACTGAAGCTTTCTTT.

The chain recombines TRBV20-1 with TRBJ1-2; tentatively, D is TRBD1 (6 bases). V was cut by 3 bases and J by 8 bases, with 16 bases left in between. The CDR3 covers 13 residues. Germline values: CDR1 DFQATT, CDR2 SNEGSKA (reference sequence). CDR3 nucleotide sequence: TGCAGTGCTAGTGGGGGGGGCGCGGGCGGCTACACCTTC. Translating gives CSASGGGAGGYTF.

This CDR3 reads CASRSPPQGIVYEQYV. The CDR3 region has the DNA TGTGCCAGTAGATCCCCCCCGCAGGGCATTGTTTACGAGCAGTACGTC. The rearrangement links TRBV19 to TRBJ2-7, with D possibly TRBD1 on 5 matching bases. The CDR3 length is 16 residues. In germline, CDR1 is LNHDA, CDR2 SQIVND (reference sequence). Trimming cost V 6 bases and J 4 bases, with 22 bases left between them.

This rearrangement joins TRBV5-1 to TRBJ2-1, with a tentative D call TRBD1 (6 bases). V lost 0 bases and J lost 7, with 11 bases in between. CDR1 and CDR2 (germline): SGHRS, YFSETQ. CDR3 length: 14 amino acids. The CDR3 bases are TGCGCCAGCAGCTTGGCCACAGGGATGAATGAGCAGTTCTTC. It yields the protein CASSLATGMNEQFF.

J is TRBJ2-1 and V is TRBV4-2, with D possibly being TRBD1 (5 bases). Germline V lookup: CDR1 LGHNA, CDR2 YNFKEQ. The CDR3 has 14 residues. Trimming took off 0 bases at V and 5 bases at J, with 8 bases between the two ends. CDR3 sequence: CASSQEDKHNEQFF. The CDR3 nucleotides are TGTGCCAGCAGCCAAGAGGACAAACACAATGAGCAGTTCTTC.

This chain's CDR3 is CASSPGINYGYTF. The CDR3 DNA is TGTGCCAGCAGTCCCGGGATTAACTATGGCTACACCTTC. The V call is TRBV28, the J call TRBJ1-2; D gene uncertain. Deletions cut 5 bases from V and 1 base from J, with 8 bases between. The CDR3 length is 13 residues. Germline CDR1 MDHEN, CDR2 SYDVKM.

This chain joins TRBV7-2 and TRBJ2-7, with D possibly TRBD1 on 5 matching bases. This CDR3 region has 14 residues. From germline, CDR1 is SGHTA and CDR2 FQGNSA. Between the trimmed V and J ends, which lost 2 bases and 5 bases, there was a span of 13 bases. CDR3 nucleotide sequence: TGTGCCAGCAGCTTATGGGTCAAGGGGCACGAGCAGTACGTC. Protein: CASSLWVKGHEQYV.

V and J are TRBV15 and TRBJ2-3; TRBD2 might be the D (6 bases). Germline V CDR1 and CDR2: LNHNV, YYDKDF (reference sequence). V was trimmed by 4 bases and J by 2 bases, leaving 22 bases between them. CDR3 length equals 18 residues. CDR3 DNA: TGTGCCACCAGCAATACACGAGGAGGGCCGCGCGTCACAGATACGCAGTATTTT. Amino acid sequence: CATSNTRGGPRVTDTQYF. The whole variable domain, filled in from reference TRBV15 and TRBJ2-3, reads DAMVIQNPRYQVTQFGKPVTLSCSQTLNHNVMYWYQQKSSQAPKLLFHYYDKDFNNEADTPDNFQSRRPNTSFCFLDIRSPGLGDTAMYLCATSNTRGGPRVTDTQYFGPGTRLTVL.